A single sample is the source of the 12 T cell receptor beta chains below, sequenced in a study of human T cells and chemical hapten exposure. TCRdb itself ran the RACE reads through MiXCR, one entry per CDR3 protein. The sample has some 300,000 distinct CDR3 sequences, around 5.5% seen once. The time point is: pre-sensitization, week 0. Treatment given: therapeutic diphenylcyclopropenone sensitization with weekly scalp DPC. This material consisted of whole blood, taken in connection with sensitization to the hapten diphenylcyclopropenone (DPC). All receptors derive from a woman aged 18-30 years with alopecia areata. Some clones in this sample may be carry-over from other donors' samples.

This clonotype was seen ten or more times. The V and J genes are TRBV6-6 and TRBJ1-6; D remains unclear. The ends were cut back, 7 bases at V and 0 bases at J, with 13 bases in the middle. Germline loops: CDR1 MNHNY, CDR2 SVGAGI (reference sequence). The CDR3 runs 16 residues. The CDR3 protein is CASIIGLSSYNSPLHF. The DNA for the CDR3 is TGTGCCAGCATTATTGGACTGAGCTCCTATAATTCACCCCTCCACTTT.

In nucleotides, the CDR3 is TGTGCCAGCTCACTTTCAAGGACAGGGAGTATGGACACTGAAGCTTTCTTT. As protein: CASSLSRTGSMDTEAFF. V and J are TRBV18 and TRBJ1-1; 8 bases line up with TRBD1. After removal of 4 bases from V and 3 bases from J, the junction contained 13 bases not matched to a gene. The CDR3 runs 17 residues. CDR1 is KGHSH and CDR2 is LQKENI in the germline V gene.

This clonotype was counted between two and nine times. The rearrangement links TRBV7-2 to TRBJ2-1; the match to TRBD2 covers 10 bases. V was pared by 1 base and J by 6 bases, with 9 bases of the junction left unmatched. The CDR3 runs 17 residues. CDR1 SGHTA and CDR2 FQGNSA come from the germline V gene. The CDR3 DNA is TGTGCCAGCAGCTTAGTGTCCATGAGCGGGGGGGCCAATGAGCAGTTCTTC. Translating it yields CASSLVSMSGGANEQFF. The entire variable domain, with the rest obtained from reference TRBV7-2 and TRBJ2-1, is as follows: GAGVSQSPSNKVTEKGKDVELRCDPISGHTALYWYRQSLGQGLEFLIYFQGNSAPDKSGLPSDRFSAERTGGSVSTLTIQRTQQEDSAVYLCASSLVSMSGGANEQFFGPGTRLTVL.

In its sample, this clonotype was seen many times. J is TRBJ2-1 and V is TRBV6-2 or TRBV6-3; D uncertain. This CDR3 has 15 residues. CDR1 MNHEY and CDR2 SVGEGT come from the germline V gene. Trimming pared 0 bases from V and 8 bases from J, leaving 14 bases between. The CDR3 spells CASSYSGFGVYEQFF. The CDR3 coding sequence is TGTGCCAGCAGTTACTCCGGCTTTGGGGTGTATGAGCAGTTCTTC.

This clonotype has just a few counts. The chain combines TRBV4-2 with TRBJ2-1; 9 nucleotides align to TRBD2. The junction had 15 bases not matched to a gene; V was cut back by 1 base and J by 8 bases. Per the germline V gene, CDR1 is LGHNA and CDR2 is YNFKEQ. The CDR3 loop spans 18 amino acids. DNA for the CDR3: TGTGCCAGCAGCCAAGGGGCCTCGGTGCGGGGGGGCCAAGATGAGCAGTTCTTC. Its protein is CASSQGASVRGGQDEQFF.

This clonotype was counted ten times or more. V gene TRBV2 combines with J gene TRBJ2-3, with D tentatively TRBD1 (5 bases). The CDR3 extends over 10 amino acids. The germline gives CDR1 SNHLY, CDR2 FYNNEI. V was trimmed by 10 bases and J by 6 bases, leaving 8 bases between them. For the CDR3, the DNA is TGTGCCATCAACAGGGATACGCAGTATTTT. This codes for CAINRDTQYF.

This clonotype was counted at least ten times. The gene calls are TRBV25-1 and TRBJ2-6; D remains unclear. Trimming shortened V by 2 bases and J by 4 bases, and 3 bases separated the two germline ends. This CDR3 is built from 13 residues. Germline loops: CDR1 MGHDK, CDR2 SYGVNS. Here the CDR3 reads CASSEPGANVLTF. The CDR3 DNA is TGTGCCAGCAGTGAACCCGGGGCCAACGTCCTGACTTTC.

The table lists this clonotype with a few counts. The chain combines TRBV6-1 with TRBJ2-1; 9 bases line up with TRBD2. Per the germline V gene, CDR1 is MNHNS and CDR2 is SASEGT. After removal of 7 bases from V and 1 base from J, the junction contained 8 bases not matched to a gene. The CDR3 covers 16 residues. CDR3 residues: CASTTEAGGSYNEQFF. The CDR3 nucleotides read TGTGCCAGCACAACCGAGGCGGGGGGGTCCTACAATGAGCAGTTCTTC.

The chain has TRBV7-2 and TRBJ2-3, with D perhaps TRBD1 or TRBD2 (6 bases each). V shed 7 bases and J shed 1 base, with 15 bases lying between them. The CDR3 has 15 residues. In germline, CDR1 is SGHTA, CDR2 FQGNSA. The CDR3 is CASNQRGPRTDTQYF. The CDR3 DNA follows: TGTGCCAGCAACCAACGGGGGCCCCGCACAGATACGCAGTATTTT.

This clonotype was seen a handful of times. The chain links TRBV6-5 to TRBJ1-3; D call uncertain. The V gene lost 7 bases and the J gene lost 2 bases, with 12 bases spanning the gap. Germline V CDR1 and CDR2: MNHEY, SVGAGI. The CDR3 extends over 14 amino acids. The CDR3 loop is CASTKWGPGNTIYF. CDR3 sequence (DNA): TGTGCCAGCACCAAGTGGGGTCCTGGAAACACCATATATTTT.

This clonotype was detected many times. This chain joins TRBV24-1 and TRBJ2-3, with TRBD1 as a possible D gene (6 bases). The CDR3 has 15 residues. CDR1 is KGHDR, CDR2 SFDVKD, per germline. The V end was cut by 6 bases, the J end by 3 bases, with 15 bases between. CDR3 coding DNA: TGTGCCACCAGTTATCCCGACAGGCGGACAGATACGCAGTATTTT. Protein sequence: CATSYPDRRTDTQYF.

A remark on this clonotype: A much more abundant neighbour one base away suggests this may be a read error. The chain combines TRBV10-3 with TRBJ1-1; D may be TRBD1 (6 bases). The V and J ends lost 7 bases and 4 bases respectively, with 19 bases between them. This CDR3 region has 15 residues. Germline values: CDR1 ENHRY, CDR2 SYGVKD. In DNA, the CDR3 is TGTGCCATCATTGCCGGGGGGCCAGTGGGCACTGAAGCTTTCTTT. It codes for CAIIAGGPVGTEAFF.